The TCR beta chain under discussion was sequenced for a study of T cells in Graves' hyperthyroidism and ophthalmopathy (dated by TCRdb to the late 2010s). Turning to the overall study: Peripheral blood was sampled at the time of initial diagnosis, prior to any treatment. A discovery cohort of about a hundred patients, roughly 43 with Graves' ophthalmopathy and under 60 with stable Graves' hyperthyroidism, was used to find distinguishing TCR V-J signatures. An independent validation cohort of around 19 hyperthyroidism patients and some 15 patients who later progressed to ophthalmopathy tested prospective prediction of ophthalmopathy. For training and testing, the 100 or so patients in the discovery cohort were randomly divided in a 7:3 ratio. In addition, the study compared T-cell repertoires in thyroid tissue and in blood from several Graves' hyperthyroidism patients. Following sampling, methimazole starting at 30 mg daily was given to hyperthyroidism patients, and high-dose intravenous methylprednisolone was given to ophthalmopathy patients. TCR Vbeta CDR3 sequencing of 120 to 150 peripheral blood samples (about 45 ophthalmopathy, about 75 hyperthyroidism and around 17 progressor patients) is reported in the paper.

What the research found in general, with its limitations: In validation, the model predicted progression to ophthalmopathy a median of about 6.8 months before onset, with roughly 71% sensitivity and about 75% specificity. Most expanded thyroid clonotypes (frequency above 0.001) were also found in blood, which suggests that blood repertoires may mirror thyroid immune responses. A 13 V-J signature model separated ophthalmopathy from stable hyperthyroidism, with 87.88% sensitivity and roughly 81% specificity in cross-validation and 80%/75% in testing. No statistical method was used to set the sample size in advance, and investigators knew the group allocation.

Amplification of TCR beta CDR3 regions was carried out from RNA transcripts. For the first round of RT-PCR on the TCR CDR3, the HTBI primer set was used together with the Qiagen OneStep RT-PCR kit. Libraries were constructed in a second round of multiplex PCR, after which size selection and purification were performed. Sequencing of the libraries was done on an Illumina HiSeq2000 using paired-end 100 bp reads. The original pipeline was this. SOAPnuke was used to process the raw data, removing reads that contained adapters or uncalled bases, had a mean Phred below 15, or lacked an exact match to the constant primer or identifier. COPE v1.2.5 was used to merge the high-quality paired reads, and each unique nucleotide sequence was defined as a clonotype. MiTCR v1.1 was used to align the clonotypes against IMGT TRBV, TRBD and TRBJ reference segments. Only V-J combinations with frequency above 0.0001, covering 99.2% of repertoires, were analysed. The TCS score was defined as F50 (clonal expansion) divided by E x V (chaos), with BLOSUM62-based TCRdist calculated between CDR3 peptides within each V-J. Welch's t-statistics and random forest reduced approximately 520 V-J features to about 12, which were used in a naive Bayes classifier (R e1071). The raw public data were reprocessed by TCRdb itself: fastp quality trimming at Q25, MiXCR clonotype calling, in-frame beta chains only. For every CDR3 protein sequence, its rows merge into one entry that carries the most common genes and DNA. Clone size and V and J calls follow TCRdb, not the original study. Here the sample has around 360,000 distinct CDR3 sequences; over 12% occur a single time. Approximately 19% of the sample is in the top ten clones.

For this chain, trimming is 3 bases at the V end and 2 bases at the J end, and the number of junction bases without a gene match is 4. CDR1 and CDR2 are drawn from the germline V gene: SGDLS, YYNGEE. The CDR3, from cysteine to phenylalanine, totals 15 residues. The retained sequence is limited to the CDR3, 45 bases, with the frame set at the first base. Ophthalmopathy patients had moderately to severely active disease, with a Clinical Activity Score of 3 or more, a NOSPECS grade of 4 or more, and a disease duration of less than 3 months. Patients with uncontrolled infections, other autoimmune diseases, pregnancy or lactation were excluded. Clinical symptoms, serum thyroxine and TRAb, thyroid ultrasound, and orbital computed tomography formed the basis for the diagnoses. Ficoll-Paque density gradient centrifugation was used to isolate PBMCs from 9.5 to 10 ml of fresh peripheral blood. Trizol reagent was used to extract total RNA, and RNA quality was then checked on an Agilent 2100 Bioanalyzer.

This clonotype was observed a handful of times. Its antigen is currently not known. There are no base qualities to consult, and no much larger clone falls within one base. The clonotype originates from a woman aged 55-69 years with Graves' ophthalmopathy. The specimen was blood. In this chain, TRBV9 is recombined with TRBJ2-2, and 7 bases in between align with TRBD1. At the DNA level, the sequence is TGTGCCAGCAGCGGGACAGGCCTAAACACCGGGGAGCTGTTTTTT. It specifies CASSGTGLNTGELFF.